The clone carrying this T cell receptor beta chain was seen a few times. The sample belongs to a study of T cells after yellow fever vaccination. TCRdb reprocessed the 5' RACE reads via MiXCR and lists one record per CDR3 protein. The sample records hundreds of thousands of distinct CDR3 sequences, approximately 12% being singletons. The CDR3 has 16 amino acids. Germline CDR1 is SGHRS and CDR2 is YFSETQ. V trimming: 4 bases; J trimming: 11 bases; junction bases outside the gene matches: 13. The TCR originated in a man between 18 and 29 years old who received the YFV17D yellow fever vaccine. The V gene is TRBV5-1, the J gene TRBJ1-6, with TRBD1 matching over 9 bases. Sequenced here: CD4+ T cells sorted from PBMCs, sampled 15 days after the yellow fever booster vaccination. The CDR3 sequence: CASSLVSITGGAPLHF. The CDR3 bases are TGCGCCAGCAGCCTAGTGTCGATCACAGGGGGCGCACCCCTCCACTTT.